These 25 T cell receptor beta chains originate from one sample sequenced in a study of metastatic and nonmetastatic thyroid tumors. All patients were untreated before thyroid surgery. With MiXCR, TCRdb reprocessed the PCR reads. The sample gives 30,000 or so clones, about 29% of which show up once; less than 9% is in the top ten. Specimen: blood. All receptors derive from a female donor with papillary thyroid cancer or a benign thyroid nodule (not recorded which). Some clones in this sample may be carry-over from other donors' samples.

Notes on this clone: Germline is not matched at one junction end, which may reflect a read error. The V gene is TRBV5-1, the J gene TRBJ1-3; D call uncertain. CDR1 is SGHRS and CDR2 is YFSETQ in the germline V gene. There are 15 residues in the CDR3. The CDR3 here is CASSLKPQNGNTIYF. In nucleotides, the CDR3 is TGCGCCAGCAGCTTGAAGCCCCAGAATGGAAACACAATATATTTT.

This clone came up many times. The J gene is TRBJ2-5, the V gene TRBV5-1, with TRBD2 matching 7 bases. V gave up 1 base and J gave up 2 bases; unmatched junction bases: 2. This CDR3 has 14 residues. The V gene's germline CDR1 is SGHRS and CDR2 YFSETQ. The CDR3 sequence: CASSLSGGQETQYF. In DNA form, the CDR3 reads TGCGCCAGCAGCTTGTCGGGGGGACAAGAGACCCAGTACTTC.

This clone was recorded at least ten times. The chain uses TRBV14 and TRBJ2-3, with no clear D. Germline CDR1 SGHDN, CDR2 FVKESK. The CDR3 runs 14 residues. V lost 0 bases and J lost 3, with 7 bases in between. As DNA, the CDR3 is TGTGCCAGCAGCCAAGAGCAGGCTACAGATACGCAGTATTTT. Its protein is CASSQEQATDTQYF.

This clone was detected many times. This chain's CDR3 is CAWSYTPRTTEAFF. CDR3 nucleotides: TGTGCCTGGAGTTACACCCCAAGGACCACTGAAGCTTTCTTT. V usage is TRBV30 and J usage is TRBJ1-1; D unclear. The CDR3 runs 14 residues. The V end lost 2 bases, the J end lost 4 bases, and 14 bases lay between the germline ends. Germline assignment: CDR1 GTSNPN and CDR2 SVGIG (reference sequence).

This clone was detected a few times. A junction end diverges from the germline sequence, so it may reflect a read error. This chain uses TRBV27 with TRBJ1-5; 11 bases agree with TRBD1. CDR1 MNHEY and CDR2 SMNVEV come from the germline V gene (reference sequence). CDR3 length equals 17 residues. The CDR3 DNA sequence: TGTGCCAGCAGGAGGACAGGGGGCGAGGGTCGCAATCAGCCGCAGCATTTT. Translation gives CASRRTGGEGRNQPQHF.

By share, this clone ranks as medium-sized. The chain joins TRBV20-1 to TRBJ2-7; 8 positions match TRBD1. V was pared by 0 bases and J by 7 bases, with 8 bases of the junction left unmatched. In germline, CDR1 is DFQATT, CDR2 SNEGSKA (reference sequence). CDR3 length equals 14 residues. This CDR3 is CSAREGQARGEQYF. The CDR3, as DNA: TGCAGTGCTAGAGAGGGACAGGCTCGAGGGGAGCAGTACTTC.

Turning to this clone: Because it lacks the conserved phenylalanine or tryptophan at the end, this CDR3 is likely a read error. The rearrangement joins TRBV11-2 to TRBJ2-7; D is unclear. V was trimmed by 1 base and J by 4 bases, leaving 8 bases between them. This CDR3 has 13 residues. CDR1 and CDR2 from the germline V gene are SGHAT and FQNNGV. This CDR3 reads CASSLGGPYEQYL. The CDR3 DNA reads TGTGCCAGCAGCTTAGGGGGTCCGTACGAGCAGTACTTG.

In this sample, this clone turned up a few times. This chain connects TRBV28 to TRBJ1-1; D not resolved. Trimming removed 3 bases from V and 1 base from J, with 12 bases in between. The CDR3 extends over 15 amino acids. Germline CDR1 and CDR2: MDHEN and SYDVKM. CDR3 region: CASSFGRGSNTEAFF. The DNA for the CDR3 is TGTGCCAGCAGTTTCGGACGGGGATCGAACACTGAAGCTTTCTTT.

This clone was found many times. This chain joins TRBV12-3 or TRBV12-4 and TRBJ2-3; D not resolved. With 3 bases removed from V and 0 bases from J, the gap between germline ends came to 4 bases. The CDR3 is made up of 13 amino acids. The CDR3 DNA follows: TGTGCCAGCAGTTTTTATAGCACAGATACGCAGTATTTT. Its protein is CASSFYSTDTQYF.

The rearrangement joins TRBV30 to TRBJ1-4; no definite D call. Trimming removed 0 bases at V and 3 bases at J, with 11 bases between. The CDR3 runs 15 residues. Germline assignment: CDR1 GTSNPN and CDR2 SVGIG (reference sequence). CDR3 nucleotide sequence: TGTGCCTGGAGTGTAGTTTCGAGCTCTAATGAAAAACTGTTTTTT. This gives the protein CAWSVVSSSNEKLFF. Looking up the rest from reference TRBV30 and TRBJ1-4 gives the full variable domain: SQTIHQWPATLVQPVGSPLSLECTVEGTSNPNLYWYRQAAGRGLQLLFYSVGIGQISSEVPQNLSASRPQDRQFILSSKKLLLSDSGFYLCAWSVVSSSNEKLFFGSGTQLSVL.

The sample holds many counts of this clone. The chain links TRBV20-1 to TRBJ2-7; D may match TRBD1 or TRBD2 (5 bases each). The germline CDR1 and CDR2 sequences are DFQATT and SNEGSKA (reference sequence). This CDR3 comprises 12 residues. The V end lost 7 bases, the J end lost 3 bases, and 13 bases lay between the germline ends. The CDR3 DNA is TGCAGTGGGAGGACAAGCGACTACGAGCAGTACTTC. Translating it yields CSGRTSDYEQYF.

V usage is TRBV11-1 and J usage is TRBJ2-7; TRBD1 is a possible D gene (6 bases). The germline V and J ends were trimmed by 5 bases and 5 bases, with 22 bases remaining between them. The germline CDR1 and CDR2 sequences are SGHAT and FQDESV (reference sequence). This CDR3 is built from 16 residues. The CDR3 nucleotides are TGTGCCAGCAGCCTAGGGACATTTGTATTTGACCACGAGCAGTACTTC. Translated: CASSLGTFVFDHEQYF.

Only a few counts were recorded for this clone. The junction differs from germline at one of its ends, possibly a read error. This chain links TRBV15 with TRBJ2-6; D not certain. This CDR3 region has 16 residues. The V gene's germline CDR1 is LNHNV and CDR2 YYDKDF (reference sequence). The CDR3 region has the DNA TGTGCCACCAGCAGAGACTGGGAAACTGGTGCCAACGTCCTGACTTTC. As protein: CATSRDWETGANVLTF.

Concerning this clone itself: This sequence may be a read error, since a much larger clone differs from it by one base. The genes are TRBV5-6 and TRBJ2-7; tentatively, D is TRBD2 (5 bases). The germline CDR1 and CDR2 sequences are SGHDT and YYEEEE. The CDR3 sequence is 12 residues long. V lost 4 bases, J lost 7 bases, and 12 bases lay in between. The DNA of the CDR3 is TGTGCCAGCAGCCGGGATTTCGTGGAGCAGTACTTC. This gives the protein CASSRDFVEQYF. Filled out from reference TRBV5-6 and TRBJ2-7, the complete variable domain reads DAGVTQSPTHLIKTRGQQVTLRCSPKSGHDTVSWYQQALGQGPQFIFQYYEEEERQRGNFPDRFSGHQFPNYSSELNVNALLLGDSALYLCASSRDFVEQYFGPGTRLTVT.

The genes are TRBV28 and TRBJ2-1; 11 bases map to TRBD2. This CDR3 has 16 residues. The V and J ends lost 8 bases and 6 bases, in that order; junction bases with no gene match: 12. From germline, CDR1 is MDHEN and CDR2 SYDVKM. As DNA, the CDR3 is TGTGCCAGCTGTTCCGGGACTAGCGGTGTGCTCAATGAGCAGTTCTTC. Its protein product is CASCSGTSGVLNEQFF. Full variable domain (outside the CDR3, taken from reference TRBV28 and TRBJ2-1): DVKVTQSSRYLVKRTGEKVFLECVQDMDHENMFWYRQDPGLGLRLIYFSYDVKMKEKGDIPEGYSVSREKKERFSLILESASTNQTSMYLCASCSGTSGVLNEQFFGPGTRLTVL.

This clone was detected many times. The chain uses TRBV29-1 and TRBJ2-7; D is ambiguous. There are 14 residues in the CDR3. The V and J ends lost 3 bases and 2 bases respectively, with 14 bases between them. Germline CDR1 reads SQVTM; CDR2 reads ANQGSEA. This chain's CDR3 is CSVEGSLGTYEQYF. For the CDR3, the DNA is TGCAGCGTTGAGGGGTCATTAGGGACCTACGAGCAGTACTTC.

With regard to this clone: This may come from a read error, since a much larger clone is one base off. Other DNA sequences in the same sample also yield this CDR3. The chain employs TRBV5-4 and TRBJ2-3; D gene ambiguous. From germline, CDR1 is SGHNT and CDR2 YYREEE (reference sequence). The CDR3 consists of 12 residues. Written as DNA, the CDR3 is TGCGCCAGCAGCTCTACAGCAGATACTCAGTATTTT. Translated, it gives CASSSTADTQYF.

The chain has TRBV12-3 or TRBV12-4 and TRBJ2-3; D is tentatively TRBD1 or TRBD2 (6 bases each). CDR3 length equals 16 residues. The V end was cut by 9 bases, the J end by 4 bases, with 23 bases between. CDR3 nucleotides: TGTGCCAGAAGTAGTAACGATTGGGGGGCAGCAGATACGCAGTATTTT. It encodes CARSSNDWGAADTQYF.

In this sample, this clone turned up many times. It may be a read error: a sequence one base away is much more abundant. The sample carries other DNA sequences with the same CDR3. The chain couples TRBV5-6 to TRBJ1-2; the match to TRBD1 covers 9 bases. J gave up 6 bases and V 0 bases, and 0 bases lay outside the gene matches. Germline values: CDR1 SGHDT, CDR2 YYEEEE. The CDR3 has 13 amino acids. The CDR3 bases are TGTGCCAGCAGCTTGGGACAGGGGGATGGCTACACCTTC. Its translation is CASSLGQGDGYTF.

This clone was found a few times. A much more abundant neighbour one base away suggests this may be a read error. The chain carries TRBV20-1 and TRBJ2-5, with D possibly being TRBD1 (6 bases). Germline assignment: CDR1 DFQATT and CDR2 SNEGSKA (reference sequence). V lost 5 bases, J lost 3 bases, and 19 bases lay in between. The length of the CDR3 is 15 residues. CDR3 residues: CSAGPVVGAEETQYF. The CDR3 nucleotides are TGCAGTGCTGGTCCGGTGGTGGGGGCCGAAGAGACCCAGTACTTC.

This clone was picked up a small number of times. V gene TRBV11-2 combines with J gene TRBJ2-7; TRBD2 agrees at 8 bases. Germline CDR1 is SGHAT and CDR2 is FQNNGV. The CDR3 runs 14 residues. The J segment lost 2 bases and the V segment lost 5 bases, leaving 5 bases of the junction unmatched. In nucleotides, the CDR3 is TGTGCCAGCAGCAAAGAGGGACTAGCCTACGAGCAGTACTTC. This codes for CASSKEGLAYEQYF.

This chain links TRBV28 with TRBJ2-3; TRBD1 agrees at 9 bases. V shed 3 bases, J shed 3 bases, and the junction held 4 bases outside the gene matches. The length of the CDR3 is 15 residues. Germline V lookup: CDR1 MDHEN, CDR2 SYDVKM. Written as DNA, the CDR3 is TGTGCCAGCAGTTTGATGGACAGGGGTACAGATACGCAGTATTTT. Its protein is CASSLMDRGTDTQYF.

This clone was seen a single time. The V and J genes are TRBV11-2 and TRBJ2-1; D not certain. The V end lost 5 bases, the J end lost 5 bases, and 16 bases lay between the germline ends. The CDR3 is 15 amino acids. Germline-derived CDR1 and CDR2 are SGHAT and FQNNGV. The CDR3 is CASSRSAYPDNEQFF. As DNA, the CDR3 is TGTGCCAGCAGCCGGTCTGCGTACCCCGACAATGAGCAGTTCTTC.

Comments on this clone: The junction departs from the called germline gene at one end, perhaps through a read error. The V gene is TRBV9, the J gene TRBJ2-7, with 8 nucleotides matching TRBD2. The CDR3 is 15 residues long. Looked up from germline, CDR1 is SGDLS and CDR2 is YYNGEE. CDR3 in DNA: TGTGCCAGCAGCCCCGCTATCGGGGGGGCCTACCAGCAGTACTTC. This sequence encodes CASSPAIGGAYQQYF.

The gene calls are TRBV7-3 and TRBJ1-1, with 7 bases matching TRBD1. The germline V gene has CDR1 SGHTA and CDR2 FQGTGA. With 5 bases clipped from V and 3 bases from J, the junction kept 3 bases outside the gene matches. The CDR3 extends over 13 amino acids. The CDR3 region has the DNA TGTGCCAGCAGCCCCGACAGGGACACTGAAGCTTTCTTT. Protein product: CASSPDRDTEAFF.